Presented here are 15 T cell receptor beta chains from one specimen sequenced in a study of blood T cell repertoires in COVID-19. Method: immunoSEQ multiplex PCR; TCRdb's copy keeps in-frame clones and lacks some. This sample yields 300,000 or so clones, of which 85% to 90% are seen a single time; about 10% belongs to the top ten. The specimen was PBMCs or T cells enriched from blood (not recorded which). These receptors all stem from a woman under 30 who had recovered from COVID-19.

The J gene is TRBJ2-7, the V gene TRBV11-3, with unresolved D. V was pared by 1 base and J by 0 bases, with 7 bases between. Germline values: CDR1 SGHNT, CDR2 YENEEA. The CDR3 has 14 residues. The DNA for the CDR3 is TGTGCCAGCAGCTTAGGCGGAAGCTCCTACGAGCAGTACTTC. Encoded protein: CASSLGGSSYEQYF.

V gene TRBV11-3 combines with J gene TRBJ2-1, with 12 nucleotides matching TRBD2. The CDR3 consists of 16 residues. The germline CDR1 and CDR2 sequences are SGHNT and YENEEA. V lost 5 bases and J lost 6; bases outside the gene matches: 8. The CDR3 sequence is CASSHGGTSGSNEQFF. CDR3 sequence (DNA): TGTGCCAGCAGCCATGGGGGGACTAGCGGGTCCAATGAGCAGTTCTTC.

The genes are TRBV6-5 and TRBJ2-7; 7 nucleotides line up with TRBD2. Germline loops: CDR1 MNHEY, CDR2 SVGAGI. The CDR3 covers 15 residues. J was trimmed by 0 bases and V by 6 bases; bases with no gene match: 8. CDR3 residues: CASRSSGYSSYEQYF. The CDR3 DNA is TGTGCCAGCAGAAGTAGCGGGTATAGCTCCTACGAGCAGTACTTC.

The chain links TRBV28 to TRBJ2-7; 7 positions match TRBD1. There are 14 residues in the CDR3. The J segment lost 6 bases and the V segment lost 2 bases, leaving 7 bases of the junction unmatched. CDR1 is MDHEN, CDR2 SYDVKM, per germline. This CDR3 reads CASSLDRVGSEQYF. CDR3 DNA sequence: TGTGCCAGCAGTTTAGACAGGGTCGGGTCCGAGCAGTACTTC.

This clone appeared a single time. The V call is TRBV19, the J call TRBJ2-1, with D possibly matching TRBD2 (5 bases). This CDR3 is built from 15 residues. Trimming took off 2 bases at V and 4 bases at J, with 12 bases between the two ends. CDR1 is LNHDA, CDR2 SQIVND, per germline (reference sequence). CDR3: CASSISGSGYNEQFF. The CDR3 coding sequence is TGTGCCAGTAGTATATCGGGGTCAGGTTACAATGAGCAGTTCTTC.

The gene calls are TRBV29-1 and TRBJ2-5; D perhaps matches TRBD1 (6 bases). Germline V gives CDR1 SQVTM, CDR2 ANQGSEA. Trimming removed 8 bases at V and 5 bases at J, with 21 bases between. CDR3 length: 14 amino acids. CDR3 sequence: CSTDSDGRGETQYF. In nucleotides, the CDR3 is TGCAGCACGGACAGCGACGGACGAGGGGAGACCCAGTACTTC. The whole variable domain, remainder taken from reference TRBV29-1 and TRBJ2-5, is SAVISQKPSRDICQRGTSLTIQCQVDSQVTMMFWYRQQPGQSLTLIATANQGSEATYESGFVIDKFPISRPNLTFSTLTVSNMSPEDSSIYLCSTDSDGRGETQYFGPGTRLLVL.

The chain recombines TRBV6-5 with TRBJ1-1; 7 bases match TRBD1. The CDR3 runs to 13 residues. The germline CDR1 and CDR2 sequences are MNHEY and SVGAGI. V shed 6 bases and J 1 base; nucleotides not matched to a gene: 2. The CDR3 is CASRRGRNTEAFF. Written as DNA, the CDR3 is TGTGCCAGCAGAAGGGGGCGGAACACTGAAGCTTTCTTT.

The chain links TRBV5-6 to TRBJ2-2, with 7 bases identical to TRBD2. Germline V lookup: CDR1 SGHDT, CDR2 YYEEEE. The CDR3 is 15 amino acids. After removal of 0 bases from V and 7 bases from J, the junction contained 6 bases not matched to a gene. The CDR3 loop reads CASSLGLAFGGELFF. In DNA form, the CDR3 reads TGTGCCAGCAGCTTGGGACTAGCCTTCGGCGGGGAGCTGTTTTTT. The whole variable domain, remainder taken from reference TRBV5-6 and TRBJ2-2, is DAGVTQSPTHLIKTRGQQVTLRCSPKSGHDTVSWYQQALGQGPQFIFQYYEEEERQRGNFPDRFSGHQFPNYSSELNVNALLLGDSALYLCASSLGLAFGGELFFGEGSRLTVL.

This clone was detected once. The CDR3 sequence: CATARGLQETQYF. CDR3 bases: TGTGCCACCGCCAGGGGTTTACAAGAGACCCAGTACTTC. V gene TRBV11-1 combines with J gene TRBJ2-5; D may be TRBD1 (6 bases). CDR3 length: 13 residues. V lost 10 bases, J lost 2 bases, and 14 bases lay in between. In germline, CDR1 is SGHAT, CDR2 FQDESV (reference sequence).

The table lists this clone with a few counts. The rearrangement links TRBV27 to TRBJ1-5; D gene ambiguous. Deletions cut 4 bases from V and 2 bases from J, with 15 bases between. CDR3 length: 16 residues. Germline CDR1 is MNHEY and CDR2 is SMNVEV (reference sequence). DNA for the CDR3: TGTGCCAGCAGTTGGACCGATCCGCGGGGCAATCAGCCCCAGCATTTT. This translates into CASSWTDPRGNQPQHF.

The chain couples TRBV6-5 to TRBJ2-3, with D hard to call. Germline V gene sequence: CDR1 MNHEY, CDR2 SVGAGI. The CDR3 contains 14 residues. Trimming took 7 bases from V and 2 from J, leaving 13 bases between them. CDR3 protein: CASKREHLTDTQYF. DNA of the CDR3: TGTGCCAGCAAGCGAGAGCACCTCACAGATACGCAGTATTTT.

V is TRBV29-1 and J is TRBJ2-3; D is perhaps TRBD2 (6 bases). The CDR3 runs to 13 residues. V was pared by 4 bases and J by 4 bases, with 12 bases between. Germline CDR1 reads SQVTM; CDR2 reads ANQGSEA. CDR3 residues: CSVGRGTSDTQYF. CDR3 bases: TGCAGCGTTGGGAGGGGCACCTCAGATACGCAGTATTTT.

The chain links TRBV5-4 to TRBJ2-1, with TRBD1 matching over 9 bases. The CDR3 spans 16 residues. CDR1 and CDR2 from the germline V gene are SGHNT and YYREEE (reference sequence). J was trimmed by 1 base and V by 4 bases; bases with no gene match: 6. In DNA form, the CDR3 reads TGTGCCAGCAGCGGATCCGGGACAGGGTCCTACAATGAGCAGTTCTTC. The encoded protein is CASSGSGTGSYNEQFF. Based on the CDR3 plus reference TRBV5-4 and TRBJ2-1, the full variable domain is ETGVTQSPTHLIKTRGQQVTLRCSSQSGHNTVSWYQQALGQGPQFIFQYYREEENGRGNFPPRFSGLQFPNYSSELNVNALELDDSALYLCASSGSGTGSYNEQFFGPGTRLTVL.

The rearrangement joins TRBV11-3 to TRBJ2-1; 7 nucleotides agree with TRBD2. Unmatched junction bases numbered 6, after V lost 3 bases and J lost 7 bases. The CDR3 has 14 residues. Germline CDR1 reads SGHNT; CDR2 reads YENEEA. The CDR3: CASSLGRVGNEQFF. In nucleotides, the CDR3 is TGTGCCAGCAGCTTGGGGAGGGTGGGGAATGAGCAGTTCTTC.

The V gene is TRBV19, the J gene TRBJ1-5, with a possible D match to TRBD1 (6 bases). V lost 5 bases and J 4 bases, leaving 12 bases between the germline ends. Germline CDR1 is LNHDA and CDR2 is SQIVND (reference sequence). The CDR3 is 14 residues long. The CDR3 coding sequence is TGTGCCAGTAGTTTTGGACAGCTAAATCAGCCCCAGCATTTT. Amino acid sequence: CASSFGQLNQPQHF.